The present T cell receptor (beta chain) was sequenced within a study of tumor and adjacent non-tumor tissue in lung cancer. Study outcomes and limitations: Tumor TCR diversity, when higher, was linked to shorter survival.

The template was RNA from unsorted bulk tissue. This non-tumor lung sample came from over 3 cm beyond the tumor edge. Donors were chemotherapy-naive, newly diagnosed lung cancer surgical patients in China, August–late 2014. The V gene's germline CDR1 is SQVTM and CDR2 ANQGSEA. This CDR3 spans 13 amino acids. On this clonotype: What it recognizes is unknown. The junction departs from germline at one end; a sequencing error may be responsible.

TCRbeta libraries were built with three rounds of nested PCR, modified from ARM-PCR. TCRdb processed the multiplex PCR reads anew with MiXCR; each CDR3 protein has one entry. The top ten clones hold 15% to 20% of a sample with approximately 120,000 distinct CDR3 sequences, 62% of them seen once. V usage is TRBV29-1 and J usage is TRBJ1-2; 8 nucleotides line up with TRBD1. The source of this sequence is a man aged 55-75 years with non-small cell lung cancer. Sequencing used distant non-tumor lung tissue. The CDR3 DNA reads as TGCAACGTTCCGGACAGGGAGTACTATGGTTACACCTTC. Translating it yields CNVPDREYYGYTF.